Detailed here is one T cell receptor (beta chain). This sample was taken from a study of blood T cell repertoires in COVID-19. Study context: Spain, Italy and the United States supplied samples that represented acute and convalescent COVID-19.

How the authors handled the data: Nucleated cell number was recorded as an estimate derived from reference gene primer amplification. Produced via immunoSEQ multiplex PCR; TCRdb's table is partial and in-frame only. Clonal size and the V and J genes are those of that table, whereas D and trimming came from the DNA. The sample shows hundreds of thousands of clones, roughly 89% of them seen only once. The CDR3 totals 14 residues. Germline loops: CDR1 MGHRA, CDR2 YSYEKL. Trimming cost V 0 bases and J 13 bases, with 15 bases left between them. J is TRBJ1-4 and V is TRBV4-1; D unclear. Sequenced: PBMCs or T cells enriched from blood (not recorded which). This TCR was recovered from a woman between 45 and 65 years old who had been exposed to COVID-19. The CDR3 DNA is TGCGCCAGCAGCCAAGATGAGCGGTTCTATGGACTGTTTTTT. Protein: CASSQDERFYGLFF.